Here is one TCR beta chain with its context. Measured with immunoSEQ multiplex PCR; TCRdb has only the in-frame clones, and not every one. Counted here are around 1.5 million clones, nearly 99% occurring once; the ten biggest clones make up about 0.45%. The CDR3 spans 15 residues. Trimming took off 0 bases at V and 6 bases at J, with 15 bases between the two ends. CDR1 is WNHNN, CDR2 SYGVQD, per germline (reference sequence). CD4+ cell separation produced CD45RA+ naive and CD45RA-negative memory subsets. This sample was taken from a study of shared clonotypes between healthy human individuals. Study summary: There were three CD4 naive, three CD4 memory, two CD8 naive and one CD8 memory plates per donor.

This receptor was obtained from a man between 25 and 39 years old in good health. Sequenced: naive CD4+ T cells sorted from blood. Subset here: CD45RA+ positively selected. V is TRBV10-1 and J is TRBJ2-7; TRBD1 is a possible D gene (6 bases). CDR3 amino acids: CASSESLGQPSEQYF. For the CDR3, the DNA is TGCGCCAGCAGTGAGTCTCTGGGACAACCCTCCGAGCAGTACTTC.